This TCR beta chain appears in the sequencing data of a study of blood T cell repertoires in COVID-19. As for the study in general: The samples span acute and convalescent COVID-19 from the United States, Italy and Spain.

While infection was still active, Seattle patients were enrolled and then followed longitudinally. Germline V gene data show CDR1 as SGHRS and CDR2 as YFSETQ. V gave up 3 bases and J gave up 9 bases; unmatched junction bases: 6. The CDR3 loop spans 14 amino acids. Per the authors' pipeline: Amplification of reference gene primers provided the estimated nucleated cell counts. TCRdb's copy holds only in-frame clones and misses some; the assay was immunoSEQ multiplex PCR. V and J calls and clone size follow that table, whereas D and trimming were derived from the DNA. The sample includes over 150,000 clones, roughly 83% seen only once; the top ten take 9% to 14%.

Sequences were obtained from peripheral blood. The TCR was taken from a woman aged 60-75 years with COVID-19, enrolled during active disease. The rearrangement joins TRBV5-1 to TRBJ1-1; TRBD1 matches 12 bases. CDR3 sequence reads: CASSSPGQGAKAFF. The DNA of the CDR3 is TGCGCCAGCAGCTCCCCGGGACAGGGGGCGAAAGCTTTCTTT.